This TCR beta chain was retrieved from a study of T cells in Graves' hyperthyroidism and ophthalmopathy. Study-level points and caveats: Ophthalmopathy, as predicted by the model, came a median around 6.7 months after the prediction. Blood also held most thyroid clonotypes expanded beyond 0.001.

Trimming left V 0 bases short and J 0 bases short, with 11 bases between. Per the germline V gene, CDR1 is LGHNA and CDR2 is YSLEER. This CDR3 has 16 residues. This clonotype was seen more than once but under ten times. Its antigen is unidentified. Regions amplified from RNA transcripts were the TCR beta CDR3 regions. The TCR CDR3 was amplified in a first-round RT-PCR using the HTBI primer set. One entry per CDR3 protein, called by TCRdb with MiXCR from the multiplex PCR reads. Among around 560,000 distinct CDR3 sequences listed, 16% were seen once. No ophthalmopathy progression within 18 months constituted stable Graves' hyperthyroidism.

V gene TRBV4-3 combines with J gene TRBJ1-2; a weak D match, TRBD1 (5 bases). The material sequenced was blood. The origin of this receptor is a woman under 30 with Graves' hyperthyroidism. The CDR3 region is CASSQDSQVTNYGYTF. The CDR3, as DNA: TGCGCCAGCAGCCAAGATTCACAGGTCACTAACTATGGCTACACCTTC.